Given below is one TCR beta chain in context. A junction boundary mismatches the germline segment, possibly from a read error. The data were taken from a study of blood T cell repertoires in COVID-19. CDR1 is MNHEY and CDR2 is SVGAGI in the germline V gene. This CDR3 contains 11 residues. In the authors' workflow: By means of reference gene primer amplification, nucleated cell counts were estimated. The method was immunoSEQ multiplex PCR; TCRdb's version includes in-frame clones alone and lacks a portion of them. V, J and clone size reflect that table, while D and trimming were determined from the DNA. The profile shows some 210,000 clones, under 90% of them singletons.

The J gene is TRBJ2-7, the V gene TRBV6-5, with 7 bases aligning to TRBD1. This receptor was taken from a human donor in a cohort sampled during active COVID-19. Sequenced input: peripheral blood. The CDR3 region has the DNA TGTGCCAGCAGTTTGACCGGGACAGTCCTATTC. Translated, it gives CASSLTGTVLF.